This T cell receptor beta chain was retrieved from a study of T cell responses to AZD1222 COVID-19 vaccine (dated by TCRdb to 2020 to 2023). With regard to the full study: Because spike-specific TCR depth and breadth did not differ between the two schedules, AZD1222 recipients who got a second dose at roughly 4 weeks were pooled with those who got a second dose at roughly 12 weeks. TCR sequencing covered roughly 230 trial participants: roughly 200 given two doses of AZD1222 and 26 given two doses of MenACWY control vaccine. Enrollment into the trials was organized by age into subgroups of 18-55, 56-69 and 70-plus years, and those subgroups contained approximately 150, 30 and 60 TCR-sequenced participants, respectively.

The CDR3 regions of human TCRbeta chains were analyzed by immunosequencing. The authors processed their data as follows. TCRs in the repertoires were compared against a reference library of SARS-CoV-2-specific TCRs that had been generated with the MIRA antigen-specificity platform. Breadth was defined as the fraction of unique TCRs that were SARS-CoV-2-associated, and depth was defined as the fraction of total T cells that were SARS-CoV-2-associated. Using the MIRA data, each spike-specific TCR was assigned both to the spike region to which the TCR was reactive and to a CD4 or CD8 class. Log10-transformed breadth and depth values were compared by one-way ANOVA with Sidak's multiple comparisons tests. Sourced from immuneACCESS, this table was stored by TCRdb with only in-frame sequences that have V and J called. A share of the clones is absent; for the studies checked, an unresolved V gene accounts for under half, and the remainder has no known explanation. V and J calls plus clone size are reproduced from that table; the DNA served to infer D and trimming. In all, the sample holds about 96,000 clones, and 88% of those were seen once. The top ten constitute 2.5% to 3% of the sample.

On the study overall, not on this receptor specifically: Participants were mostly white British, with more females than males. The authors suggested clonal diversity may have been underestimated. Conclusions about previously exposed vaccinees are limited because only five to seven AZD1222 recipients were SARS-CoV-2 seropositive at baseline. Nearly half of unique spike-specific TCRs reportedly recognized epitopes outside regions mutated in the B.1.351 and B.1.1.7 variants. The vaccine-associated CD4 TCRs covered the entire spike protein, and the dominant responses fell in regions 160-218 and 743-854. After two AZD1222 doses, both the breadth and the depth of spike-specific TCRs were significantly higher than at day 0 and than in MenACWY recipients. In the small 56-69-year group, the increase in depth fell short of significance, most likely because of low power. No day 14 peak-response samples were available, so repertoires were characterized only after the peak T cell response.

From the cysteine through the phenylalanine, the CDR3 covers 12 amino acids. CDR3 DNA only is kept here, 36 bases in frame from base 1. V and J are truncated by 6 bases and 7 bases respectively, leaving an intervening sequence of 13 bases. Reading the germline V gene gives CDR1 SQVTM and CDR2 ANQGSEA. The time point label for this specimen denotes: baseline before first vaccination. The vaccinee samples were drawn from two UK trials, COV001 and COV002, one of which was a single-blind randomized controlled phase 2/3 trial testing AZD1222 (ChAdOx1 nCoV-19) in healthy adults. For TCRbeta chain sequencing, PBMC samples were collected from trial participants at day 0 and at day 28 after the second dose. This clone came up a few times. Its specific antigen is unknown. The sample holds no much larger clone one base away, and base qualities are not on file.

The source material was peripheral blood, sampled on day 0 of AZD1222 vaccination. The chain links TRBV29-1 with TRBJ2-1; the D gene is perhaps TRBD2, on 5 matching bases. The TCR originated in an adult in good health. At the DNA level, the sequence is TGCAGCGTCGGATCCACTAGGAATGAGCAGTTCTTC. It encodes CSVGSTRNEQFF.